A single sample is the source of the 27 T cell receptor beta chains below, sequenced in a study of regulatory T cells in long-lasting Graves disease. The time point: newly diagnosed GD, antithyroid drugs for less than 3 months. RNA isolated from PBMCs was used to make the TCR library. CDR3 regions were amplified by Arm-PCR using iRepertoire HTBI primers to build TCR beta libraries. One entry per CDR3 protein, called by TCRdb with MiXCR from the multiplex PCR reads. Here the sample spans 540,000 or so distinct CDR3 sequences, less than 15% being singletons. A further study also used this sample, focusing on T cells in Graves' hyperthyroidism and ophthalmopathy.

Here the sequenced sample was peripheral blood mononuclear cells (PBMCs), taken at new diagnosis, from a patient treated with antithyroid drugs. The receptors come from a man aged 30-40 years with Graves disease.

This chain joins TRBV12-5 and TRBJ2-7, with 11 bases fitting TRBD2. The germline V gene has CDR1 LGHNT and CDR2 FRNRAP. The trim removed 5 bases at V and 0 bases at J, leaving 6 bases unmatched. The CDR3 is 16 residues long. CDR3 residues: CASGPPGLAVSYEQYF. CDR3 coding DNA: TGTGCTAGTGGTCCCCCGGGACTAGCGGTCTCCTACGAGCAGTACTTC.

This clonotype has ten or more counts. The CDR3: CASSLYIPSPGQPYGYTF. The CDR3 bases are TGTGCCAGCAGTTTATACATCCCTTCTCCGGGACAACCGTATGGCTACACCTTC. The gene calls are TRBV27 and TRBJ1-2; weak D call: TRBD1 (6 bases). In germline, CDR1 is MNHEY, CDR2 SMNVEV (reference sequence). V shed 1 base and J shed 5 bases, with 23 bases lying between them. This CDR3 is built from 18 residues.

The chain uses TRBV6-1 and TRBJ1-2, with D perhaps TRBD1 (6 bases). V was shortened by 8 bases and J by 5 bases, with 15 bases between the two germline ends. Germline CDR1 MNHNS, CDR2 SASEGT. CDR3 length equals 13 residues. The chain's CDR3 is CASDDQGRYGYTF. Written as DNA, the CDR3 is TGTGCCAGCGATGACCAGGGGAGATATGGCTACACCTTC.

Of note for this clonotype: A much larger clone differs by one base, so this may be a read error. This rearrangement joins TRBV2 to TRBJ1-5; D gene unclear. V dropped 2 bases and J dropped 3 bases, with 11 bases sitting between them. There are 15 residues in the CDR3. In germline, CDR1 is SNHLY, CDR2 FYNNEI. The CDR3 bases are TGTGCCAGCAGTGAAATGTGCAGAATCAATCAGCCCCAGCATTTT. This sequence encodes CASSEMCRINQPQHF.

This clonotype came up many times. The CDR3 is CATSSTAGRANNEQFF. CDR3 DNA sequence: TGTGCCACCAGTTCCACAGCGGGAAGGGCGAACAATGAGCAGTTCTTC. The chain recombines TRBV24-1 with TRBJ2-1, with 7 bases identical to TRBD2. Germline CDR1 reads KGHDR; CDR2 reads SFDVKD. Unmatched junction bases numbered 12, after V lost 6 bases and J lost 5 bases. CDR3 length: 16 residues.

The table lists this clonotype with many counts. CDR3: CASSQGGTAEAFF. DNA of the CDR3: TGTGCCAGCAGCCAAGGAGGGACCGCTGAAGCTTTCTTT. The rearrangement joins TRBV3-1 to TRBJ1-1, with a possible D match to TRBD1 (5 bases). With 1 base removed from V and 6 bases from J, the gap between germline ends came to 9 bases. Looked up from germline, CDR1 is LGHDT and CDR2 is YNNKEL (reference sequence). The CDR3 covers 13 residues.

This clonotype showed up many times. J is TRBJ1-1 and V is TRBV6-1; no clear D gene. Germline CDR1 reads MNHNS; CDR2 reads SASEGT. The CDR3 is made up of 13 amino acids. Trimming removed 7 bases from V and 1 base from J, with 10 bases in between. CDR3 sequence (DNA): TGTGCCAGCAAGACCCTTGGGAACACTGAAGCTTTCTTT. This translates into CASKTLGNTEAFF.

This clonotype was observed many times. The rearrangement links TRBV2 to TRBJ1-1; possibly TRBD1 for D (5 bases). CDR1 SNHLY and CDR2 FYNNEI come from the germline V gene. There are 17 residues in the CDR3. Trimming cost V 4 bases and J 3 bases, with 21 bases left between them. As DNA, the CDR3 is TGTGCCAGCAGTGGGGGGGGTTGGGGGAAGGTTGACACTGAAGCTTTCTTT. Translation: CASSGGGWGKVDTEAFF.

The sample holds many counts of this clonotype. This rearrangement joins TRBV24-1 to TRBJ1-1; D gene ambiguous. V was shortened by 4 bases and J by 1 base, with 9 bases between the two germline ends. This CDR3 is 14 amino acids long. Germline CDR1 reads KGHDR; CDR2 reads SFDVKD. The CDR3 coding sequence is TGTGCCACCAGTGACCCCGGCTCGAACACTGAAGCTTTCTTT. Protein: CATSDPGSNTEAFF.

This clonotype turned up a few times. The chain combines TRBV13 with TRBJ1-6, with 8 bases aligning to TRBD1. Germline CDR1 reads PRHDT; CDR2 reads FYEKMQ (reference sequence). J gave up 8 bases and V 6 bases, and 3 bases lay outside the gene matches. This CDR3 contains 13 residues. CDR3 in amino acids: CASRETGDSPLHF. The CDR3 DNA reads TGTGCCAGCAGGGAGACAGGGGATTCACCCCTCCACTTT. Together with reference TRBV13 and TRBJ1-6, the CDR3 gives the full variable domain: AAGVIQSPRHLIKEKRETATLKCYPIPRHDTVYWYQQGPGQDPQFLISFYEKMQSDKGSIPDRFSAQQFSDYHSELNMSSLELGDSALYFCASRETGDSPLHFGNGTRLTVT.

Ten or more counts support this clonotype. This sequence joins TRBV11-3 and TRBJ2-1, with 8 bases matching TRBD2. The V and J ends lost 3 bases and 6 bases, in that order; junction bases with no gene match: 7. The V gene's germline CDR1 is SGHNT and CDR2 YENEEA. CDR3 length equals 15 residues. CDR3 sequence (DNA): TGTGCCAGCAGCTTGGAAGCGGGAGTCCTCAATGAGCAGTTCTTC. This encodes CASSLEAGVLNEQFF.

In this sample, this clonotype turned up many times. The rearrangement joins TRBV7-2 to TRBJ1-2; unclear D gene. Germline loops: CDR1 SGHTA, CDR2 FQGNSA. Trimming took off 3 bases at V and 1 base at J, with 12 bases between the two ends. This CDR3 is built from 15 residues. CDR3 in DNA: TGTGCCAGCAGCTTTACAGACCGTCTTAACTATGGCTACACCTTC. This translates into CASSFTDRLNYGYTF.

In regard to this clonotype: A much bigger clone sits one base away, suggesting this may be a read error. CDR3 sequence (DNA): TGTGCCAGCAAGACGGACACCTATTCACCCCCCCACTTT. Translated: CASKTDTYSPPHF. The rearrangement links TRBV6-4 to TRBJ1-6; the D gene is possibly TRBD1 (5 bases). In germline, CDR1 is MRHNA, CDR2 SNTAGT. This CDR3 has 13 amino acids.

This clonotype was counted at least ten times. The V gene is TRBV20-1, the J gene TRBJ2-7, with 7 nucleotides matching TRBD2. In germline, CDR1 is DFQATT, CDR2 SNEGSKA (reference sequence). This CDR3 has 14 residues. V lost 3 bases and J lost 7; bases outside the gene matches: 12. The CDR3 reads CSARSIGLGGEQYF. As DNA, the CDR3 is TGCAGTGCTAGGAGCATCGGCTTGGGGGGGGAGCAGTACTTC.

The chain recombines TRBV30 with TRBJ2-5; TRBD1 is a possible D gene (6 bases). From germline, CDR1 is GTSNPN and CDR2 SVGIG (reference sequence). The ends were cut back, 4 bases at V and 2 bases at J, with 8 bases in the middle. CDR3 length equals 12 residues. The CDR3 sequence: CAWTTGQETQYF. CDR3 DNA: TGTGCCTGGACAACAGGGCAAGAGACCCAGTACTTC.

This chain uses TRBV20-1 with TRBJ1-5; D might be TRBD1 (5 bases). The germline V gene encodes CDR1 DFQATT and CDR2 SNEGSKA (reference sequence). Trimming shortened V by 3 bases and J by 5 bases, and 14 bases separated the two germline ends. The CDR3 consists of 14 residues. Here the CDR3 DNA reads TGCAGTGCTAGGAGAGGGACGGCAGATCAGCCCCAGCATTTT. Protein product: CSARRGTADQPQHF.

This clonotype was seen repeatedly, ten times or more. V is TRBV29-1 and J is TRBJ1-5; no firm D call. Germline lookup yields CDR1 SQVTM and CDR2 ANQGSEA. The V end was cut by 4 bases, the J end by 6 bases, with 10 bases between. The CDR3 is 12 residues long. This CDR3 is CSVVPRPQPQHF. The CDR3 DNA is TGCAGCGTTGTACCCCGGCCTCAGCCCCAGCATTTT.

This clonotype has a count of ten or more. The chain combines TRBV5-1 with TRBJ2-7, with 12 bases identical to TRBD2. This CDR3 is 15 amino acids long. The germline CDR1 and CDR2 sequences are SGHRS and YFSETQ. The ends lost 4 bases at V and 4 bases at J; junction bases unmatched: 6. CDR3 residues: CASSVTSGSVYEQYF. The CDR3 region has the DNA TGCGCCAGCAGCGTGACTAGCGGGAGCGTGTACGAGCAGTACTTC.

The V gene is TRBV6-9, the J gene TRBJ1-4; D is perhaps TRBD1 (5 bases). This CDR3 is 15 amino acids long. V shed 3 bases and J shed 8 bases, with 16 bases lying between them. Germline CDR1 MNHGY, CDR2 SVAAGI. CDR3 nucleotide sequence: TGTGCCAGCAGTTACGAAGGGACCTTGGCAGAAAAACTGTTTTTT. This translates into CASSYEGTLAEKLFF.

This clonotype was detected ten times or more. The chain joins TRBV28 to TRBJ2-5, with no clear D. The germline V and J ends were trimmed by 8 bases and 2 bases, with 9 bases remaining between them. Germline V lookup: CDR1 MDHEN, CDR2 SYDVKM. This CDR3 has 12 amino acids. The CDR3 DNA reads TGTGCCAGCCTGAAGTCTCAAGAGACCCAGTACTTC. Translating gives CASLKSQETQYF. Based on the CDR3 plus reference TRBV28 and TRBJ2-5, the full variable domain is DVKVTQSSRYLVKRTGEKVFLECVQDMDHENMFWYRQDPGLGLRLIYFSYDVKMKEKGDIPEGYSVSREKKERFSLILESASTNQTSMYLCASLKSQETQYFGPGTRLLVL.

This clonotype showed up many times. This chain joins TRBV20-1 and TRBJ2-1; D unresolved. Trimming left V 4 bases short and J 0 bases short, with 13 bases between. The CDR3 consists of 15 residues. Germline V lookup: CDR1 DFQATT, CDR2 SNEGSKA (reference sequence). This chain's CDR3 is CSAIQARSSYNEQFF. CDR3 DNA sequence: TGCAGTGCTATTCAAGCGAGAAGCTCCTACAATGAGCAGTTCTTC.

The chain has TRBV29-1 and TRBJ2-5; D gene unclear. The CDR3 runs to 13 residues. Germline V CDR1 and CDR2: SQVTM, ANQGSEA. Deletions cut 2 bases from V and 4 bases from J, with 11 bases between. In DNA form, the CDR3 reads TGCAGCGTTGAATCCGTACAGCGAGAGACCCAGTACTTC. This gives the protein CSVESVQRETQYF.

This clonotype was seen repeatedly, ten times or more. This chain links TRBV11-2 with TRBJ2-3; D unresolved. Germline V lookup: CDR1 SGHAT, CDR2 FQNNGV. V was pared by 5 bases and J by 0 bases, with 12 bases between. The CDR3 loop spans 15 amino acids. This chain's CDR3 is CASSTRPRSTDTQYF. The CDR3 DNA is TGTGCCAGCAGCACCCGCCCCAGGAGCACAGATACGCAGTATTTT.

This clonotype came up many times. The V gene is TRBV18, the J gene TRBJ2-3, with D perhaps TRBD1 or TRBD2 (5 bases each). CDR3 length equals 14 residues. Trimming took off 5 bases at V and 8 bases at J, with 17 bases between the two ends. Germline assignment: CDR1 KGHSH and CDR2 LQKENI. This CDR3 is CASSTGTTRGTQYF. Written as DNA, the CDR3 is TGTGCCAGCTCAACCGGGACCACTCGGGGTACGCAGTATTTT.

This clonotype has at least ten counts. The chain links TRBV20-1 to TRBJ1-1, with D tentatively TRBD1 (5 bases). CDR1 is DFQATT and CDR2 is SNEGSKA in the germline V gene (reference sequence). The CDR3 is 13 amino acids. CDR3 residues: CRGDGGINTEAFF. As DNA, the CDR3 is TGCAGAGGTGACGGGGGGATAAACACTGAAGCTTTCTTT.

Notes on this clonotype: With a much larger clone just one base away, this may be a read error. CDR3 amino acids: CASGTGLNTGELLF. Here the CDR3 DNA reads TGCGCCAGCGGGACAGGCCTGAACACCGGGGAGCTGCTTTTT. This chain joins TRBV5-1 and TRBJ2-2, with 8 bases fitting TRBD1. Germline loops: CDR1 SGHRS, CDR2 YFSETQ. The CDR3 has 14 residues.

The V gene is TRBV11-2, the J gene TRBJ2-7; TRBD1 or TRBD2 may be the D gene (5 bases each). Germline-derived CDR1 and CDR2 are SGHAT and FQNNGV. The CDR3 length is 17 residues. Deletions cut 2 bases from V and 4 bases from J, with 21 bases between. CDR3 bases: TGTGCCAGCAGCTTACTCCCAATCTTGGGACCATTTTACGAGCAGTACTTC. Amino acids: CASSLLPILGPFYEQYF. Variable domain in full (rest from reference TRBV11-2 and TRBJ2-7): EAGVAQSPRYKIIEKRQSVAFWCNPISGHATLYWYQQILGQGPKLLIQFQNNGVVDDSQLPKDRFSAERLKGVDSTLKIQPAKLEDSAVYLCASSLLPILGPFYEQYFGPGTRLTVT.